Listed below are T cell receptor beta chains from one sample, sequenced in a study of OX40 agonist ivuxolimab in advanced cancers. Clones were read by immunoSEQ multiplex PCR, and TCRdb kept only the in-frame ones, dropping some. The sample shows 55,000 to 65,000 clones, more than 80% of them seen only once. Here the sequenced sample was CD4+ or CD8+ T cells sorted from blood, taken in a trial of the OX40 agonist ivuxolimab. The origin of the receptors is an adult with an advanced solid tumor such as melanoma, head and neck, liver or kidney cancer. Both conserved end residues are part of each CDR3. D genes are given only for firm matches. Not every row has a clone size; where given, it reads once, few, many or a size class.

>.|TRBJ1-2|.|TRBV5-5
CASSLVRENYGYTF
TGTGCCAGCAGCTTGGTCAGAGAGAACTATGGCTACACCTTC
>.|TRBJ1-2|.|TRBV6-5
CASSLTEQGFGGYTF
TGTGCCAGCAGCCTCACCGAGCAGGGTTTTGGGGGCTACACCTTC
>.|TRBJ1-2|.|TRBV28
CASGPVQNYGYTF
TGTGCCAGCGGGCCCGTCCAGAACTATGGCTACACCTTC
>.|TRBJ2-2|once|TRBV27
CASSLTDRRELFF
TGTGCCAGCAGTTTGACTGACCGGAGGGAGCTGTTTTTT
>TRBD1|TRBJ1-1|once|TRBV5-6
CASSFFLTDRGAFF
TGTGCCAGCAGCTTTTTTCTAACAGACAGGGGCGCTTTCTTT
>TRBD1|TRBJ2-3|.|TRBV6-4
CASTSTGGPDTQYF
TGTGCCAGCACCTCCACAGGGGGCCCAGATACGCAGTATTTT
>.|TRBJ2-7|.|TRBV7-6
CASSLGNPSYEQYF
TGTGCCAGCAGCTTAGGGAATCCCTCCTACGAGCAGTACTTC
>.|TRBJ2-1|.|TRBV7-2
CASTLRRDSQGYEQFF
TGTGCCAGCACCCTTCGGCGGGACTCCCAAGGATATGAGCAGTTCTTC
>TRBD1|TRBJ2-7|.|TRBV14
CASSPWDRGRTYEQYF
TGTGCCAGCAGCCCTTGGGACAGGGGGAGAACCTACGAGCAGTACTTC
>TRBD2|TRBJ2-7|.|TRBV27
CASSLSGASGSQKYF
TGTGCCAGCAGTTTAAGTGGGGCTAGCGGGAGTCAAAAGTACTTC
>TRBD1|TRBJ1-3|.|TRBV27
CASSPDRPGNTIYF
TGTGCCAGCAGCCCGGACAGGCCTGGAAACACCATATATTTT
>.|TRBJ1-1|.|TRBV5-1
CASSSEPRDVEGEAFF
TGCGCCAGCAGCTCGGAACCCCGGGACGTAGAGGGTGAAGCTTTCTTT
>.|TRBJ2-3|.|TRBV14
CASSQDLRDTQYF
TGTGCCAGCAGCCAAGATCTAAGAGATACGCAGTATTTT
>.|TRBJ1-2|.|TRBV5-4
CASRPGTGKTNYGYTF
TGTGCCAGCAGACCCGGCACCGGGAAGACTAACTATGGCTACACCTTC
>TRBD2|TRBJ2-3|.|TRBV5-1
CASRVGGVDTQYF
TGCGCCAGCAGAGTCGGGGGGGTAGATACGCAGTATTTT
>.|TRBJ2-4|.|TRBV19
CASRTGSSVVIQYF
TGTGCCAGTAGGACCGGGAGCTCCGTTGTCATTCAGTACTTC
>.|TRBJ1-1|.|TRBV7-8
CASSSVRAANTEAFF
TGTGCCAGCAGCTCCGTTCGGGCAGCGAACACTGAAGCTTTCTTT
>TRBD1|TRBJ1-2|.|TRBV25-1
CASSGGQYGYTF
TGTGCCAGCAGTGGGGGACAGTATGGCTACACCTTC
>TRBD1|TRBJ2-7|.|TRBV5-6
CASRITDRGEQYF
TGTGCCAGCAGGATAACAGACAGGGGTGAGCAGTACTTC
>TRBD1|TRBJ1-3|.|TRBV27
CASSPGQDGNTIYF
TGTGCCAGCAGTCCAGGACAGGATGGAAACACCATATATTTT
>.|TRBJ1-2|.|TRBV19
CASSEGDNWRGYTF
TGTGCCAGTAGTGAGGGGGACAACTGGCGGGGCTACACCTTC
>.|TRBJ2-1|.|TRBV5-5
CASSLGSENYNEQFF
TGTGCCAGCAGCTTGGGCTCTGAGAACTACAATGAGCAGTTCTTC
>.|TRBJ1-1|few|TRBV29-1
CSVVRPFTEAFF
TGCAGCGTTGTTCGTCCGTTCACTGAAGCTTTCTTT
>TRBD2|TRBJ2-7|.|TRBV4-2
CASSQELARTSGSYEQYF
TGTGCCAGCAGCCAAGAGCTCGCCAGGACTAGCGGCTCCTACGAGCAGTACTTC
>.|TRBJ2-1|.|TRBV19
CASSAAAYNEQFF
TGTGCCAGTAGTGCGGCAGCCTACAATGAGCAGTTCTTC
>.|TRBJ1-1|.|TRBV19
CASSPGGRKGTEAFF
TGTGCCAGTAGTCCCGGAGGCCGGAAGGGCACTGAAGCTTTCTTT
>.|TRBJ2-1|.|TRBV28
CASSFPGAEYNEQFF
TGTGCCAGCAGTTTCCCGGGGGCGGAATACAATGAGCAGTTCTTC
>.|TRBJ2-3|.|TRBV9
CASSVTRMSTDTQYF
TGTGCCAGCAGCGTTACCCGGATGAGCACAGATACGCAGTATTTT
>TRBD2|TRBJ2-7|.|TRBV6-1
CASSEGLAGGPYEQYF
TGTGCCAGCAGTGAAGGGCTGGCGGGAGGGCCCTACGAGCAGTACTTC
>TRBD2|TRBJ2-7|once|TRBV5-1
CASSLGAGISYEQYF
TGCGCCAGCAGCTTGGGAGCGGGGATCTCCTACGAGCAGTACTTC
>TRBD2|TRBJ2-3|once|TRBV7-2
CASSHQGRLAGGQSDTQYF
TGTGCCAGCAGCCACCAGGGTCGACTAGCGGGAGGGCAGTCAGATACGCAGTATTTT
>.|TRBJ2-5|once|TRBV7-2
CASSFLGQTKQYF
TGTGCCAGCAGCTTTTTAGGACAGACTAAGCAGTACTTC
>.|TRBJ1-1|few|TRBV7-2
CASSLGHTNTEAFF
TGTGCCAGCAGCTTAGGGCATACGAACACTGAAGCTTTCTTT
>TRBD1|TRBJ1-2|.|TRBV6-1
CASSGGQGAFGYTF
TGTGCCAGCAGTGGAGGACAGGGGGCCTTCGGCTACACCTTC
>TRBD2|TRBJ2-1|.|TRBV4-3
CASSQSREGGFYNEQFF
TGCGCCAGCAGCCAATCCCGGGAGGGAGGGTTCTACAATGAGCAGTTCTTC
>TRBD1|TRBJ1-6|.|TRBV5-8
CASSWGGQGSNSPLHF
TGTGCCAGCAGCTGGGGGGGACAGGGCTCCAATTCACCCCTCCACTTT
>.|TRBJ1-2|many|TRBV18
CASSPGTDYGYTF
TGTGCCAGCTCACCAGGGACTGACTATGGCTACACCTTC
>.|TRBJ2-1|.|TRBV19
CASSIEGGVAGMQFF
TGTGCCAGTAGTATAGAAGGGGGGGTAGCGGGTATGCAGTTCTTC
>.|TRBJ1-5|.|TRBV11-3
CASSSNGNPSGNQPQHF
TGTGCCAGCAGCTCGAATGGTAACCCATCGGGCAATCAGCCCCAGCATTTT
>.|TRBJ2-7|.|TRBV6-5
CASSSTYEQYF
TGTGCCAGCAGTTCAACCTACGAGCAGTACTTC
>TRBD1|TRBJ1-6|.|TRBV27
CASASDRGSNNSPLHF
TGTGCCAGCGCCTCCGACAGGGGTTCGAATAATTCACCCCTCCACTTT
>TRBD1|TRBJ1-2|.|TRBV28
CATVPGQQVSGYTF
TGTGCCACCGTGCCGGGACAGCAGGTTTCCGGCTACACCTTC
>.|TRBJ1-3|.|TRBV6-5
CASSYQGRENTIYF
TGTGCCAGCAGTTACCAGGGTCGGGAAAACACCATATATTTT
>TRBD1|TRBJ2-7|.|TRBV27
CASSSPGQEDYEQYF
TGTGCCAGCAGTTCCCCGGGACAGGAAGACTACGAGCAGTACTTC
>TRBD1|TRBJ1-2|.|TRBV28
CASRSSGTEVFASYGYTF
TGTGCCAGCAGGTCCTCGGGGACAGAAGTGTTCGCTAGCTATGGCTACACCTTC
>.|TRBJ2-7|.|TRBV7-3
CASSLAYGSSYEQYF
TGTGCCAGCAGCTTAGCGTACGGCAGCTCCTACGAGCAGTACTTC
>.|TRBJ1-2|.|TRBV6-1
CASSEELPAYGYTF
TGTGCCAGCAGTGAGGAGCTACCAGCCTATGGCTACACCTTC
>TRBD1|TRBJ1-4|.|TRBV6-1
CASSADTSRGELFF
TGTGCCAGCAGCGCCGATACGAGCAGGGGGGAACTGTTTTTT
>TRBD1|TRBJ1-3|once|TRBV6-4
CASSPPGQGPGNTIYF
TGTGCCAGCAGCCCGCCGGGACAGGGACCTGGAAACACCATATATTTT
>.|TRBJ1-5|.|TRBV19
CASSGAALNQPQHF
TGTGCCAGTAGTGGGGCCGCGCTTAATCAGCCCCAGCATTTT
>TRBD2|TRBJ2-3|.|TRBV11-3
CASSLAGAADTQYF
TGTGCCAGCAGCCTAGCGGGAGCCGCAGATACGCAGTATTTT
>TRBD2|TRBJ2-7|.|TRBV9
CASSPRGGVGSGAYSYEQYF
TGTGCCAGCAGCCCCCGTGGTGGGGTAGGTAGCGGGGCCTACTCCTACGAGCAGTACTTC
>.|TRBJ1-1|few|TRBV9
CASSPRWGKNTEAFF
TGTGCCAGCAGCCCAAGATGGGGAAAGAACACTGAAGCTTTCTTT
>.|TRBJ2-6|.|TRBV6-5
CASSYEGSGANVLTF
TGTGCCAGCAGTTACGAAGGGAGTGGGGCCAACGTCCTGACTTTC
>.|TRBJ2-3|.|TRBV7-9
CASSPSGGLGTDTQYF
TGTGCCAGCAGCCCATCGGGCGGGCTGGGCACAGATACGCAGTATTTT
>TRBD1|TRBJ2-3|.|TRBV9
CASSVAGTGGTDTQYF
TGTGCCAGCAGCGTAGCTGGGACAGGGGGCACAGATACGCAGTATTTT
>TRBD1|TRBJ1-1|.|TRBV5-1
CASSLQGGTEAFF
TGCGCCAGCAGCTTACAGGGGGGGACTGAAGCTTTCTTT